A single sample gave rise to the 12 T cell receptor beta chains below, sequenced in a study of blood T cell repertoires in COVID-19. Clones were sequenced by immunoSEQ multiplex PCR, and TCRdb holds only the in-frame ones, with some missing. The table includes some 300,000 clones, around 86% detected once. Sequencing input: PBMCs or T cells enriched from blood (not recorded which). The receptors come from a woman aged 40 to 55 who had recovered from COVID-19.

The chain couples TRBV5-4 to TRBJ1-4; D is ambiguous. CDR1 is SGHNT and CDR2 is YYREEE in the germline V gene (reference sequence). This CDR3 has 16 amino acids. V lost 0 bases to trimming and J lost 0 bases, with 9 bases between them. The CDR3 region is CASSLAGSPTNEKLFF. The CDR3 DNA is TGTGCCAGCAGCTTGGCCGGTAGTCCAACTAATGAAAAACTGTTTTTT.

This clone was counted once. This chain links TRBV7-8 with TRBJ2-5; possibly TRBD1 for D (5 bases). Germline V CDR1 and CDR2: SGHVS, FQNEAQ. This CDR3 spans 15 amino acids. V was shortened by 3 bases and J by 5 bases, with 16 bases between the two germline ends. CDR3 residues: CASSLADSIWETQYF. CDR3 bases: TGTGCCAGCAGCTTGGCAGACAGTATTTGGGAGACCCAGTACTTC.

V is TRBV11-2 and J is TRBJ2-7; 8 nucleotides line up with TRBD2. This CDR3 spans 15 amino acids. Germline CDR1 SGHAT, CDR2 FQNNGV. With 5 bases clipped from V and 6 bases from J, the junction kept 12 bases outside the gene matches. CDR3 nucleotide sequence: TGTGCCAGCAGCACCCGAGCGGGAGAGAGGTCCGAGCAGTACTTC. Its translation is CASSTRAGERSEQYF.

The DNA of the CDR3 is TGTGCCAGCAGCTTGGGGTTTACCGGGACAGAGTTATATGAGCAGTTCTTC. This gives the protein CASSLGFTGTELYEQFF. The chain recombines TRBV5-5 with TRBJ2-1, with 7 bases fitting TRBD1. V lost 0 bases to trimming and J lost 8 bases; unmatched junction nucleotides: 14. The CDR3 covers 17 residues. Germline V gene lookup returns CDR1 SGHKS and CDR2 YYEKEE (reference sequence).

The J gene is TRBJ2-7, the V gene TRBV9, with 7 bases aligning to TRBD2. The length of the CDR3 is 12 residues. Per the germline V gene, CDR1 is SGDLS and CDR2 is YYNGEE. V lost 3 bases to trimming and J lost 6 bases; unmatched junction nucleotides: 3. CDR3 sequence reads: CASSGTSTEQYF. In DNA, the CDR3 is TGTGCCAGCAGCGGGACTAGTACCGAGCAGTACTTC.

The chain combines TRBV18 with TRBJ2-1; D is unclear. The V end was cut by 2 bases, the J end by 4 bases, with 9 bases between. The V gene's germline CDR1 is KGHSH and CDR2 LQKENI. The CDR3 covers 14 residues. In DNA, the CDR3 is TGTGCCAGCTCACCATTTTCGGAGTACAATGAGCAGTTCTTC. Encoded protein: CASSPFSEYNEQFF.

This sequence joins TRBV18 and TRBJ2-7; possibly TRBD1 for D (5 bases). V lost 3 bases and J lost 5, with 14 bases in between. The CDR3 is made up of 14 amino acids. Germline V lookup: CDR1 KGHSH, CDR2 LQKENI. The CDR3 nucleotides are TGTGCCAGCTCACCCAGAACACAGGACCACGAGCAGTACTTC. It translates to CASSPRTQDHEQYF.

This clone was seen just once. This sequence joins TRBV5-1 and TRBJ2-7, with a tentative D call TRBD1 (5 bases). V lost 10 bases and J 4 bases, leaving 12 bases between the germline ends. The CDR3 length is 11 residues. Germline lookup yields CDR1 SGHRS and CDR2 YFSETQ. The CDR3 is CASRGGYEQYF. In DNA form, the CDR3 reads TGCGCCTCAAGGGGCGGATACGAGCAGTACTTC.

This sequence joins TRBV27 and TRBJ1-4, with 8 nucleotides matching TRBD1. CDR3 length: 13 amino acids. J lost 8 bases, V lost 6 bases, and 5 bases had no gene match. Germline-derived CDR1 and CDR2 are MNHEY and SMNVEV (reference sequence). CDR3 nucleotides: TGTGCCAGCAGCCATGACAGGGGCGAAAAACTGTTTTTT. Protein: CASSHDRGEKLFF.

The chain combines TRBV7-6 with TRBJ2-3; 7 bases are a match to TRBD1. This CDR3 spans 17 amino acids. CDR1 and CDR2 (germline): SGHVS, FNYEAQ. The V and J ends lost 5 bases and 4 bases, in that order; junction bases with no gene match: 15. CDR3 sequence: CASSDRGRGQTSDTQYF. CDR3 DNA: TGTGCCAGCAGCGACCGGGGCCGGGGACAGACATCAGATACGCAGTATTTT.

The rearrangement uses TRBV6-1 and TRBJ1-1; TRBD1 matches at 8 bases. This CDR3 is 15 amino acids long. Germline CDR1 reads MNHNS; CDR2 reads SASEGT. With V trimmed by 3 bases and J by 1 base, 4 bases remained unmatched. CDR3 in amino acids: CASSDPGQGNTEAFF. Here the CDR3 DNA reads TGTGCCAGCAGTGATCCCGGACAGGGGAACACTGAAGCTTTCTTT.

This chain joins TRBV5-5 and TRBJ2-7, with D maybe TRBD2 (5 bases). The CDR3 totals 14 residues. V was trimmed by 0 bases and J by 3 bases, leaving 10 bases between them. CDR1 and CDR2 from the germline V gene are SGHKS and YYEKEE (reference sequence). The CDR3 DNA sequence: TGTGCCAGCAGCTTGGATTGGGCGGGCTACGAGCAGTACTTC. This sequence encodes CASSLDWAGYEQYF.